The clone carrying this TCR beta chain was seen many times. Time point described: newly diagnosed GD, antithyroid drugs for less than 3 months. The TCR library was prepared using RNA isolated from PBMCs. This record comes from a study of regulatory T cells in long-lasting Graves disease. The CDR3 consists of 14 residues. The germline gives CDR1 DFQATT, CDR2 SNEGSKA (reference sequence). The germline V and J ends were trimmed by 2 bases and 6 bases, with 13 bases remaining between them. iRepertoire HTBI primers and Arm-PCR of CDR3 regions built TCR beta libraries. TCRdb re-analysed the multiplex PCR reads in MiXCR, keeping a single row per CDR3 protein. Of about 540,000 distinct CDR3 sequences listed, approximately 13% are singletons. In addition, the sample was reused for a study of T cells in Graves' hyperthyroidism and ophthalmopathy. This second study notes: Pregnant or lactating patients were excluded, as were those with uncontrolled infection or other autoimmune disease. The HTBI primer set served for first-round RT-PCR of the TCR CDR3.

This chain connects TRBV20-1 to TRBJ1-4, with D possibly matching TRBD1 (5 bases). Specimen: peripheral blood mononuclear cells (PBMCs), collected at new diagnosis, from a patient treated with antithyroid drugs. The clonotype was recovered from a young man with Graves disease. CDR3 sequence reads: CSARTQGLDEKLFF. DNA for the CDR3: TGCAGTGCTAGAACCCAGGGATTGGATGAAAAACTGTTTTTT.